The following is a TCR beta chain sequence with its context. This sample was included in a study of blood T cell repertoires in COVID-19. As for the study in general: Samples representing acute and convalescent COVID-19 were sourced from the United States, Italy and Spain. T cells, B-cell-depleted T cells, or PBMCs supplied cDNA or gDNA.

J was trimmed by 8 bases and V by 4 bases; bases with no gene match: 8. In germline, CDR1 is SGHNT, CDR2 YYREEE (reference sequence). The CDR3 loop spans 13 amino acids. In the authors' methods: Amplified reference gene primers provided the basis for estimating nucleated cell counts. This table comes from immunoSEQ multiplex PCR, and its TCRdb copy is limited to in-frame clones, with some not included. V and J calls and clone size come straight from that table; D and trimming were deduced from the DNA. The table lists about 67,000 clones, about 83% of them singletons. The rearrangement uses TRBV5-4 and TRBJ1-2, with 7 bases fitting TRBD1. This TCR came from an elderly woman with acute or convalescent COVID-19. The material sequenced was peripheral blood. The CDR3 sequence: CASSADRVIGYTF. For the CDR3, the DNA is TGTGCCAGCAGCGCCGACAGGGTGATCGGCTACACCTTC.